The clone carrying this T cell receptor beta chain was seen only once. The data derive from a study of blood T cell repertoires in COVID-19. Turning to the study itself: Donors in the United States, Italy and Spain gave samples during acute or convalescent COVID-19. Nucleic acid was either cDNA or gDNA, and it came from T cells, B-cell-depleted T cells, or PBMCs.

The V gene's germline CDR1 is LGHNT and CDR2 FRNRAP. The CDR3 loop spans 15 amino acids. V lost 0 bases to trimming and J lost 3 bases, with 11 bases between them. Under the authors' procedure: Amplification with reference gene primers provided the estimates of nucleated cell counts. The assay was immunoSEQ multiplex PCR, and TCRdb's table has in-frame clones only and misses some. Clone size and V and J calls were adopted from that table, with D and trimming inferred from the DNA. The data hold about 140,000 clones, with approximately 90% observed a single time. The sample taken for sequencing was peripheral blood. The rearrangement uses TRBV12-5 and TRBJ1-2; D is ambiguous. The clonotype originates from an elderly woman with acute or convalescent COVID-19. The CDR3 reads CASGLVQVWDYGYTF. CDR3 nucleotides: TGTGCTAGTGGTTTGGTCCAGGTTTGGGACTATGGCTACACCTTC.